A selection of T cell receptor beta chains follows, all from one sample in a study of T cell repertoires in aging, cancer and after chemotherapy. One entry per CDR3 protein results from TCRdb running MiXCR on the multiplex PCR reads. The sample shows thousands of distinct CDR3 sequences, 38% of them seen only once. Input material: blood. Receptor source: a human donor in good health. Both conserved end residues are part of each CDR3. The D gene is left open where the match is weak. Clone size appears in some rows only: once, few, many, or a class for an expanded clone.

d_call j_call clone_size v_call cdr3_nt cdr3_aa
TRBD1 TRBJ1-6 medium-sized TRBV18 TGTGCCAGCTCACCGCGACAGGGAAATAATTCACCCCTCCACTTT CASSPRQGNNSPLHF
- TRBJ2-6 - TRBV7-6 TGTGCCGGGGGTTTTGTGGGGGGAAGCTCTGGGGCCAACGTCCTGACTTTC CAGGFVGGSSGANVLTF
TRBD1 TRBJ2-5 few TRBV18 TGTGCCAGCTCACCACGAATACAGGGGGAAGAGACCCAGTACTTC CASSPRIQGEETQYF
- TRBJ2-1 - TRBV6-2/TRBV6-3 TGTGCCAGCAGGGCGACAGGTGGTCATGAGCAGTTCTTC CASRATGGHEQFF
TRBD1 TRBJ2-7 few TRBV13 TGTGCCAGCAGCCACACACCGGGACAGGTTTCATTC CASSHTPGQVSF
- TRBJ2-2 - TRBV7-2 TGTGCCAGCAGCTTAGCACTCACCGGGGAGCTGTTTTTT CASSLALTGELFF
TRBD2 TRBJ2-5 - TRBV15 TGTGCCACCAGCAGATCCGGGACTAGCGGGGGGGTGGAGACCCAGTACTTC CATSRSGTSGGVETQYF
- TRBJ1-1 few TRBV6-5 TGTGCCAGCAGTTACCGGGCCGCTGATGAATACACTGAAGCTTTCTTT CASSYRAADEYTEAFF
- TRBJ2-5 - TRBV11-1 TGTGCCAGCAGCTGGTTAGGAGGGATGGAGACCCAGTACTTC CASSWLGGMETQYF
TRBD2 TRBJ2-1 few TRBV6-5 TGTGCCAGCATTGAGCCCGGGGGGGGTTCCTACAATGAGCAGTTCTTC CASIEPGGGSYNEQFF
- TRBJ1-6 - TRBV6-5 TGTGCCAGCAGAGCAACCTATAATTCACCCCTCCACTTT CASRATYNSPLHF
TRBD2 TRBJ2-3 - TRBV6-4 TGTGCCAGCAAAATCCCCAGCGGGGGAAGCACAGATACGCAGTATTTT CASKIPSGGSTDTQYF
- TRBJ2-1 - TRBV15 TGTGCCACCAACACGGGACGGTACAATGAGCAGTTCTTC CATNTGRYNEQFF
- TRBJ2-2 few TRBV6-5 TGTGCCAGCAGTTACCAGGCGCAGGGCACCGGGGAGCTGTTTTTT CASSYQAQGTGELFF
- TRBJ2-2 medium-sized TRBV19 TGTGCCAGTAGTATTGCCGGGGAGCTGTTTTTT CASSIAGELFF
- TRBJ1-1 - TRBV6-6 TGTGCCAGCAGTTACTCGAGCCTAGGGGCCACTGAAGCTTTCTTT CASSYSSLGATEAFF
- TRBJ2-2 - TRBV24-1 TGTGCCACCAGTGATTTGCCTAGTGACACCGGGGAGCTGTTTTTT CATSDLPSDTGELFF
TRBD2 TRBJ2-1 - TRBV6-1 TGTGCCAGCAGTAAGCTAGCGGGGGGGCTTTACTCCTACAATGAGCAGTTCTTC CASSKLAGGLYSYNEQFF
TRBD1 TRBJ2-3 - TRBV6-5 TGTGCCAGCAGTTTTGCCGGGACAGGGTTGAATACGCAGTATTTT CASSFAGTGLNTQYF
- TRBJ1-6 few TRBV19 TGTGCCAGCACACAGGGCCTATATAATTCACCCCTCCACTTT CASTQGLYNSPLHF
- TRBJ2-7 - TRBV24-1 TGTGCCACCAGTGATTCCGCCCGGGAGGAGCAGTACTTC CATSDSAREEQYF
- TRBJ1-6 few TRBV19 TGTGCCAGTAGTATGACAGTCTTAAATTCACCCCTCCACTTT CASSMTVLNSPLHF
TRBD1 TRBJ2-2 few TRBV30 TGTGCCTGGAGCGGGACAGGCACCGGGGAGCTGTTTTTT CAWSGTGTGELFF
- TRBJ1-1 few TRBV12-3/TRBV12-4 TGTGCCAGCAGTTACAGGTTGGCTGAAGCTTTCTTT CASSYRLAEAFF
- TRBJ2-1 - TRBV12-3/TRBV12-4 TGTGCCAGCAGTTACAGGGTCTGGAGGCAGTTCTTT CASSYRVWRQFF
- TRBJ2-2 - TRBV6-5 TGTGCCAGCAGAGGTCACAAGAACACCGGGGAGCTGTTTTTT CASRGHKNTGELFF
TRBD2 TRBJ2-3 - TRBV12-3/TRBV12-4 TGTGCCAGCACTTCACCGGGACTAAGCACAGATACGCAGTATTTT CASTSPGLSTDTQYF
- TRBJ1-2 - TRBV5-1 TGTGCCAGCACCTGGGGGAGTAACTATGGCTACACCTTC CASTWGSNYGYTF
- TRBJ2-2 - TRBV20-1 TGCAGTGCTGGCACAGGGTGGGCCGGGGAGCTGTTTTTT CSAGTGWAGELFF
TRBD1 TRBJ1-1 few TRBV18 TGTGCCAGCTCACCGCAGGGGGAGATGAACACTGAAGCTTTCTTT CASSPQGEMNTEAFF
TRBD1 TRBJ1-5 - TRBV6-1 TGTGCCAGCCTGCTGGGACAGGGGGATCAGCCCCAGCATTTT CASLLGQGDQPQHF
- TRBJ2-1 - TRBV27 TGTGCCAGCAGTTTTCGAGGGGGGAATTACAATGAGCAGTTCTTC CASSFRGGNYNEQFF
- TRBJ1-1 - TRBV5-1 TGCGCCAGCAGCTCGGGGGGGGCCCGAGCTTTCTTT CASSSGGARAFF
TRBD1 TRBJ2-4 - TRBV18 TGTGCCAGCTCAGTGGGACAGGGGGACATTCAGTACTTC CASSVGQGDIQYF
- TRBJ1-2 few TRBV18 TGTGCCAGCTCACCACCCGGGACGGACGTAGCTAACTATGGCTACACCTTC CASSPPGTDVANYGYTF
- TRBJ2-2 few TRBV6-4 TGTGCCAGCAGTGACTCCGAAACCGGGGAGCTGTTTTTT CASSDSETGELFF
- TRBJ2-7 - TRBV27 TGTGCCAGCAGTTTTAGTGCTGACTACGAGCAGTACTTC CASSFSADYEQYF
TRBD1 TRBJ1-6 - TRBV30 TGTGCCTGGAGTGCAGGCTTACAGGGGGCGCCAGGTAATTCACCCCTCCACTTT CAWSAGLQGAPGNSPLHF
- TRBJ1-5 - TRBV19 TGTGCCAGTAGTCGGGCCAGTGCCCCGGATCAGCCCCAGCATTTT CASSRASAPDQPQHF
TRBD2 TRBJ2-7 - TRBV13 TGTGCCAGCAGCTTAGCGGGCGGGGGGCCGGGAGAGCAGTACTTC CASSLAGGGPGEQYF
- TRBJ2-3 few TRBV6-4 TGTGCCAGCACAGGAGGGGCGGGCACAGATACGCAGTATTTT CASTGGAGTDTQYF
- TRBJ1-3 - TRBV12-3/TRBV12-4 TGTGCCAGCAGTTCTGGGGGGGGCTCTGGAAACACCATATATTTT CASSSGGGSGNTIYF
TRBD2 TRBJ2-4 - TRBV6-2/TRBV6-3 TGTGCCAGCAGTTTTCTAGCGGGCGATAACATTCAGTACTTC CASSFLAGDNIQYF
- TRBJ2-5 - TRBV12-3/TRBV12-4 TGTGCCAGCAGTTTAGCGGGCTCGGGGCAAGAGACCCAGTACTTC CASSLAGSGQETQYF
TRBD1 TRBJ2-7 - TRBV6-1 TGTGCCAGCTCGACAGGGGGCGGGTACGAGCAGTACTTC CASSTGGGYEQYF
TRBD2 TRBJ2-7 once TRBV29-1 TGCAGCTTAGCGGGCGGGGGGCCGGGAGAGCAGTACTTC CSLAGGGPGEQYF
TRBD2 TRBJ2-3 - TRBV5-6 TGTGCCAGCAGCCAGCGGGGGGCCCTCACAGATACGCAGTATTTT CASSQRGALTDTQYF
- TRBJ2-2 - TRBV6-4 TGTGCCAGCAGTGACGATGCCACCGGGGAGCTGTTTTTT CASSDDATGELFF
- TRBJ2-3 - TRBV6-1 TGTGCCAGCAGGGAGGAGGGTACGCAGTATTTT CASREEGTQYF
- TRBJ1-1 - TRBV5-6 TGTGCCAGCAGCTTGTACCAGGGGAACACTGAAGCTTTCTTT CASSLYQGNTEAFF